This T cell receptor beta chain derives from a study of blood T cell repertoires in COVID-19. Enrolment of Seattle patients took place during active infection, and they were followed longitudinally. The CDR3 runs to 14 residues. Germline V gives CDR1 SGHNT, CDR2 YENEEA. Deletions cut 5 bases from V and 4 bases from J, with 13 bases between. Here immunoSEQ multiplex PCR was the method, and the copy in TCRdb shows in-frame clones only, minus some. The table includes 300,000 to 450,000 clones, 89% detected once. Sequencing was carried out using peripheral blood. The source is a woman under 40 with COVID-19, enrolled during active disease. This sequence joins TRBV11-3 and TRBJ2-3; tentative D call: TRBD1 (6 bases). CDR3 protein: CASSPGAGADTQYF. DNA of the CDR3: TGTGCCAGCAGCCCAGGGGCTGGGGCAGATACGCAGTATTTT.